A selection of T cell receptor beta chains follows, all from one sample in a study of identifying expanded T cells in peripheral blood. Some clones are missing from TCRdb's copy, which holds only in-frame ones; the method was immunoSEQ multiplex PCR. The sample contains tens of thousands of clones, about 91% of which appear only once. Sequenced input: blood. The receptors originated from a person aged 18 to 75 in good health. The CDR3 runs from the conserved cysteine through the conserved F or W. Fields, in order: clone size, V gene, J gene, D gene, CDR3 DNA, CDR3 protein. A D gene is named only where the DNA matches it firmly. Expanded clones are given a class, and other clones once, few, many or no size at all.

clone_size: NA; v_call: TRBV7-2; j_call: TRBJ2-7; d_call: NA; cdr3_nt: TGTGCCAGCAGCTTAGCTCCAGGGGACTACGAGCAGTACTTC; cdr3_aa: CASSLAPGDYEQYF
clone_size: NA; v_call: TRBV14; j_call: TRBJ1-3; d_call: TRBD1; cdr3_nt: TGTGCCAGCAGCCCTTCCAGGACAGGGAGAAACACCATATATTTT; cdr3_aa: CASSPSRTGRNTIYF
clone_size: NA; v_call: TRBV5-2; j_call: TRBJ2-3; d_call: NA; cdr3_nt: TGCGCCAGCAGCCACCCAGGGAGACGGGCTCTCAACGCAGATACGCAGTATTTT; cdr3_aa: CASSHPGRRALNADTQYF
clone_size: NA; v_call: TRBV7-7; j_call: TRBJ2-5; d_call: NA; cdr3_nt: TGTGCCAGCAGCTGGGGGCTTCAAGAGACCCAGTACTTC; cdr3_aa: CASSWGLQETQYF
clone_size: NA; v_call: TRBV7-2; j_call: TRBJ2-3; d_call: NA; cdr3_nt: TGTGCCAGCAGCTTAGCGGGAGTCACAGATACGCAGTATTTT; cdr3_aa: CASSLAGVTDTQYF
clone_size: NA; v_call: TRBV4-1; j_call: TRBJ1-3; d_call: NA; cdr3_nt: TGCGCCAGCAGCCAAGAACTCCGGAGGACAGCCTCTCTGGAAAACACCATATATTTT; cdr3_aa: CASSQELRRTASLENTIYF
clone_size: NA; v_call: TRBV27; j_call: TRBJ1-6; d_call: NA; cdr3_nt: TGTGCCAGCAGCCTGGGACGGTCTAATTCACCCCTCCACTTT; cdr3_aa: CASSLGRSNSPLHF
clone_size: NA; v_call: TRBV5-1; j_call: TRBJ2-6; d_call: NA; cdr3_nt: TGCGCCAGCAGCTTGGCTGTAGGGAATCCTGGGGCCAACGTCCTGACTTTC; cdr3_aa: CASSLAVGNPGANVLTF
clone_size: NA; v_call: TRBV7-2; j_call: TRBJ2-3; d_call: TRBD2; cdr3_nt: TGTGCCAGCAGCTTAGTGAGCGGGACTCGAGATACGCAGTATTTT; cdr3_aa: CASSLVSGTRDTQYF
clone_size: NA; v_call: TRBV7-2; j_call: TRBJ1-2; d_call: TRBD1; cdr3_nt: TGTGCCAGCAGCTTAAAGACAGGGATGGGCTATGGCTACACCTTC; cdr3_aa: CASSLKTGMGYGYTF
clone_size: NA; v_call: TRBV28; j_call: TRBJ2-4; d_call: NA; cdr3_nt: TGTGCCAGCAAGTATAGGGGAACCAAAAACATTCAGTACTTC; cdr3_aa: CASKYRGTKNIQYF
clone_size: NA; v_call: TRBV6-5; j_call: TRBJ2-7; d_call: NA; cdr3_nt: TGTGCCAGCAGAACAGGGAACCGCTACGAGCAGTACTTC; cdr3_aa: CASRTGNRYEQYF
clone_size: NA; v_call: TRBV2; j_call: TRBJ2-3; d_call: NA; cdr3_nt: TGTGCCAGCACTAAAAGGGGCTCTACTTTCACAGATACGCAGTATTTT; cdr3_aa: CASTKRGSTFTDTQYF
clone_size: few; v_call: TRBV19; j_call: TRBJ2-3; d_call: NA; cdr3_nt: TGTGCCAGTAGTACTACCCTGGGACAAAATACGCAGTATTTT; cdr3_aa: CASSTTLGQNTQYF
clone_size: NA; v_call: TRBV5-1; j_call: TRBJ2-7; d_call: TRBD2; cdr3_nt: TGCGCCAGCAGCTTGTCGGGGGGCTCCTACGAGCAGTACTTC; cdr3_aa: CASSLSGGSYEQYF
clone_size: NA; v_call: TRBV29-1; j_call: TRBJ2-3; d_call: TRBD2; cdr3_nt: TGCAGCGTTGATTTCGGGCTAGCGGGGGAATATACGCAGTATTTT; cdr3_aa: CSVDFGLAGEYTQYF
clone_size: NA; v_call: TRBV5-5; j_call: TRBJ2-3; d_call: TRBD2; cdr3_nt: TGTGCCAGCAGCCCCGAGGGGTGGGCGGGGGGTACAGATACGCAGTATTTT; cdr3_aa: CASSPEGWAGGTDTQYF
clone_size: NA; v_call: TRBV29-1; j_call: TRBJ1-1; d_call: NA; cdr3_nt: TGCAGCGTTGAGGCGGGGCCAACTGAAGCTTTCTTT; cdr3_aa: CSVEAGPTEAFF
clone_size: once; v_call: TRBV19; j_call: TRBJ1-6; d_call: NA; cdr3_nt: TGTGCCAGTAGACAGGGAATGAATTCACCCCTCCACTTT; cdr3_aa: CASRQGMNSPLHF
clone_size: NA; v_call: TRBV5-6; j_call: TRBJ1-2; d_call: TRBD1; cdr3_nt: TGTGCCAGCAGCCCAGTTTCGGGACAGTCTTCCTATGGCTACACCTTC; cdr3_aa: CASSPVSGQSSYGYTF
clone_size: NA; v_call: TRBV11-2; j_call: TRBJ2-7; d_call: TRBD1; cdr3_nt: TGTGCCAGCAGCTGGACAGGGGGCTACGAGCAGTACTTC; cdr3_aa: CASSWTGGYEQYF
clone_size: NA; v_call: TRBV9; j_call: TRBJ2-7; d_call: NA; cdr3_nt: TGTGCCAGCAGCGTAGAGGGGTTCGGCGAGCAGTACTTC; cdr3_aa: CASSVEGFGEQYF
clone_size: once; v_call: TRBV6-6; j_call: TRBJ1-1; d_call: NA; cdr3_nt: TGTGCCAGCAGTTACGGGGGCACTGAAGCTTTCTTT; cdr3_aa: CASSYGGTEAFF
clone_size: NA; v_call: TRBV6-6; j_call: TRBJ2-3; d_call: NA; cdr3_nt: TGTGCCAGCAGTTACCCAGGGAGTACGCAGTATTTT; cdr3_aa: CASSYPGSTQYF
clone_size: NA; v_call: TRBV5-1; j_call: TRBJ1-4; d_call: NA; cdr3_nt: TGCGCCAGCAGCTCCCTTCCAACTAATGAAAACCTGTTTTTT; cdr3_aa: CASSSLPTNENLFF
clone_size: NA; v_call: TRBV5-1; j_call: TRBJ2-5; d_call: NA; cdr3_nt: TGCGCCAGCAGCTTGCAGGGACAAGCCCAAGAGACCCAGTACTTC; cdr3_aa: CASSLQGQAQETQYF
clone_size: once; v_call: TRBV28; j_call: TRBJ2-3; d_call: TRBD1; cdr3_nt: TGTGCCAGCAGTTCCGACAGGGTCACAGATACGCAGTATTTT; cdr3_aa: CASSSDRVTDTQYF
clone_size: NA; v_call: TRBV9; j_call: TRBJ1-1; d_call: NA; cdr3_nt: TGTGCCAGCAGCGTAGATGGGATGAACACTGAAGCTTTCTTT; cdr3_aa: CASSVDGMNTEAFF
clone_size: NA; v_call: TRBV5-1; j_call: TRBJ2-2; d_call: NA; cdr3_nt: TGCGCCAGCAGCTTCTCCGGGGAGCTGTTTTTT; cdr3_aa: CASSFSGELFF
clone_size: NA; v_call: TRBV27; j_call: TRBJ2-5; d_call: NA; cdr3_nt: TGTGCCAGCAGAAGGAGTTCGAGGGGGCAAGAGACCCAGTACTTC; cdr3_aa: CASRRSSRGQETQYF
clone_size: NA; v_call: TRBV5-5; j_call: TRBJ2-7; d_call: NA; cdr3_nt: TGTGCCAGCAGCCCCCTGGGCAGGGGAGGTAGTCGGACCTACGAGCAGTACTTC; cdr3_aa: CASSPLGRGGSRTYEQYF
clone_size: few; v_call: TRBV5-1; j_call: TRBJ2-2; d_call: TRBD1; cdr3_nt: TGCGCCAGCAGCTTGGCCGGACAGGGTAGAGAGGACACCGGGGAGCTGTTTTTT; cdr3_aa: CASSLAGQGREDTGELFF